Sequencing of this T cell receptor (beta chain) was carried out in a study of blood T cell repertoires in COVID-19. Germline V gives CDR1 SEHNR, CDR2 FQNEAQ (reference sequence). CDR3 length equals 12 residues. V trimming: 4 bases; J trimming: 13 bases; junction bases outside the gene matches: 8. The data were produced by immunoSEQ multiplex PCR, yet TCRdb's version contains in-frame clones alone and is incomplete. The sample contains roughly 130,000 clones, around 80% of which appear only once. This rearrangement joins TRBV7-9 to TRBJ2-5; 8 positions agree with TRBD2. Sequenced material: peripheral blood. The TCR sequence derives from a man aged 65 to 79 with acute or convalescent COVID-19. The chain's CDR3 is CASSSVSGGRYF. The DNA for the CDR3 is TGTGCCAGCAGCTCAGTGAGCGGGGGAAGGTACTTC.